This passage covers 19 T cell receptor beta chains from one sample sequenced in a study of control samples from healthy donors and cancer patients. Using immunoSEQ multiplex PCR, the repertoire was profiled, and TCRdb retains in-frame clones only, with some absent. The table lists about 120,000 clones, roughly 90% of them singletons. Sequenced input: blood. All receptors come from a man between 45 and 60 years old in good health.

This clone occurred a few times. This chain joins TRBV12-3 or TRBV12-4 and TRBJ1-3; D is undetermined. This CDR3 region has 12 residues. V was cut by 4 bases and J by 7 bases, with 8 bases left in between. The CDR3 bases are TGTGCCAGCAGTTCAACTGTGAACACCATATATTTT. Amino acids: CASSSTVNTIYF.

The V call is TRBV5-4, the J call TRBJ1-1, with D maybe TRBD1 (5 bases). The V end lost 2 bases, the J end lost 3 bases, and 11 bases lay between the germline ends. The germline CDR1 and CDR2 sequences are SGHNT and YYREEE (reference sequence). The length of the CDR3 is 14 residues. The CDR3 protein is CASSLNAGDTEAFF. In DNA, the CDR3 is TGTGCCAGCAGCTTAAATGCGGGGGACACTGAAGCTTTCTTT.

V and J are TRBV18 and TRBJ1-4; 10 positions match TRBD1. This CDR3 is built from 16 residues. With 3 bases clipped from V and 6 bases from J, the junction kept 7 bases outside the gene matches. Per the germline V gene, CDR1 is KGHSH and CDR2 is LQKENI. Here the CDR3 DNA reads TGTGCCAGCTCACCTTCCCTGACAGGGGGCGATGAAAAACTGTTTTTT. Translation: CASSPSLTGGDEKLFF.

This clone was seen a few times. The chain uses TRBV6-6 and TRBJ1-1; D ambiguous. CDR1 is MNHNY, CDR2 SVGAGI, per germline (reference sequence). Between the trimmed V and J ends, which lost 2 bases and 1 base, there was a span of 8 bases. CDR3 size: 14 residues. The CDR3: CASSYPGANTEAFF. The CDR3 nucleotides are TGTGCCAGCAGTTACCCGGGAGCGAACACTGAAGCTTTCTTT.

The rearrangement uses TRBV9 and TRBJ2-7; 10 bases are a match to TRBD1. Unmatched junction bases numbered 5, after V lost 6 bases and J lost 5 bases. CDR1 SGDLS and CDR2 YYNGEE come from the germline V gene. The CDR3 extends over 13 amino acids. The CDR3 DNA sequence: TGTGCCAGCACCGCCGGGACAGGGGACGAGCAGTACTTC. Residues: CASTAGTGDEQYF.

The chain combines TRBV7-2 with TRBJ2-2, with 8 positions matching TRBD2. Per germline, CDR1 SGHTA and CDR2 FQGNSA. V lost 1 base, J lost 5 bases, and 3 bases stayed unmatched. The CDR3 totals 15 residues. This CDR3 reads CASSLVPGGTGELFF. CDR3 nucleotide sequence: TGTGCCAGCAGCTTAGTGCCGGGGGGGACCGGGGAGCTGTTTTTT.

This chain links TRBV19 with TRBJ2-1, with 10 bases lining up with TRBD2. The V segment lost 5 bases and the J segment 8 bases; nucleotides outside the gene matches: 6. This CDR3 comprises 14 residues. Germline V gene sequence: CDR1 LNHDA, CDR2 SQIVND (reference sequence). As DNA, the CDR3 is TGTGCCAGTAGTGTAGCGGGGGGCGGCTATGAGCAGTTCTTC. It encodes CASSVAGGGYEQFF. The whole variable domain, remainder taken from reference TRBV19 and TRBJ2-1, is DGGITQSPKYLFRKEGQNVTLSCEQNLNHDAMYWYRQDPGQGLRLIYYSQIVNDFQKGDIAEGYSVSREKKESFPLTVTSAQKNPTAFYLCASSVAGGGYEQFFGPGTRLTVL.

CDR3 amino acids: CASSEGAGRSYEQYF. The CDR3 DNA sequence: TGTGCCAGCAGTGAAGGGGCAGGGAGGTCCTACGAGCAGTACTTC. The chain uses TRBV2 and TRBJ2-7; the D gene is possibly TRBD2 (6 bases). CDR3 size: 15 residues. V was cut by 1 base and J by 1 base, with 11 bases left in between. Germline loops: CDR1 SNHLY, CDR2 FYNNEI. The variable domain in full, with the rest retrieved from reference TRBV2 and TRBJ2-7, is EPEVTQTPSHQVTQMGQEVILRCVPISNHLYFYWYRQILGQKVEFLVSFYNNEISEKSEIFDDQFSVERPDGSNFTLKIRSTKLEDSAMYFCASSEGAGRSYEQYFGPGTRLTVT.

The chain is built from TRBV4-1 and TRBJ2-3; D gene uncertain. The V and J ends lost 1 base and 2 bases respectively, with 13 bases between them. The CDR3 spans 16 residues. Germline V gives CDR1 MGHRA, CDR2 YSYEKL. The DNA for the CDR3 is TGCGCCAGCAGCCAAGTACGCCGAAGCTCCACAGATACGCAGTATTTT. Translated, it gives CASSQVRRSSTDTQYF.

The chain joins TRBV27 to TRBJ1-2, with 7 bases aligning to TRBD1. Germline CDR1 is MNHEY and CDR2 is SMNVEV (reference sequence). The J segment lost 0 bases and the V segment lost 6 bases, leaving 7 bases of the junction unmatched. This CDR3 comprises 15 residues. The CDR3 sequence: CASRLRTGPNYGYTF. The CDR3 nucleotides are TGTGCCAGCAGATTGAGGACAGGCCCTAACTATGGCTACACCTTC.

This clone has at least ten counts. The CDR3 bases are TGTGCCAGCAGCAAAGGGAACGCCTGCTATGGCTACACCTTC. It specifies CASSKGNACYGYTF. The J gene is TRBJ1-2, the V gene TRBV21-1. TRBV21-1 is flagged as a pseudogene. There are 14 residues in the CDR3.

The V and J genes are TRBV6-5 and TRBJ1-1, with D possibly matching TRBD1 (5 bases). V was pared by 6 bases and J by 1 base, with 9 bases between. The V gene's germline CDR1 is MNHEY and CDR2 SVGAGI. The CDR3 covers 13 residues. The CDR3: CASRGLRNTEAFF. CDR3 nucleotide sequence: TGTGCCAGCAGGGGACTCCGGAACACTGAAGCTTTCTTT.

V and J are TRBV5-4 and TRBJ2-1; possibly TRBD2 for D (6 bases). There are 16 residues in the CDR3. With 4 bases removed from V and 0 bases from J, the gap between germline ends came to 14 bases. Germline V gene lookup returns CDR1 SGHNT and CDR2 YYREEE (reference sequence). CDR3 loop: CASSRPSGGSYNEQFF. The CDR3 nucleotides read TGTGCCAGCAGCCGTCCATCCGGGGGCTCCTACAATGAGCAGTTCTTC.

This clone was seen once. The gene calls are TRBV6-2 or TRBV6-3 and TRBJ1-1; no definite D call. This CDR3 is built from 12 residues. Trimming stripped 2 bases from V and 5 bases from J, with 6 bases between. The germline V gene encodes CDR1 MNHEY and CDR2 SVGEGT. CDR3 nucleotide sequence: TGTGCCAGCAGTTACGCCGGGACTGAAGCTTTCTTT. The encoded protein is CASSYAGTEAFF.

This chain links TRBV25-1 with TRBJ1-1; TRBD1 might be the D (5 bases). The germline V and J ends were trimmed by 1 base and 1 base, with 10 bases remaining between them. CDR1 and CDR2 (germline): MGHDK, SYGVNS. The CDR3 consists of 15 residues. As DNA, the CDR3 is TGTGCCAGCAGTGAATTTAACAGGCCGAACACTGAAGCTTTCTTT. Protein product: CASSEFNRPNTEAFF. The entire variable domain, with the rest obtained from reference TRBV25-1 and TRBJ1-1, is as follows: EADIYQTPRYLVIGTGKKITLECSQTMGHDKMYWYQQDPGMELHLIHYSYGVNSTEKGDLSSESTVSRIRTEHFPLTLESARPSHTSQYLCASSEFNRPNTEAFFGQGTRLTVV.

This chain links TRBV12-3 or TRBV12-4 with TRBJ1-5; no clear D. This CDR3 contains 13 residues. V was trimmed by 3 bases and J by 4 bases, leaving 7 bases between them. The CDR3: CASSFMYNQPQHF. Here the CDR3 DNA reads TGTGCCAGCAGTTTTATGTATAATCAGCCCCAGCATTTT.

This clone was seen a handful of times. V and J are TRBV18 and TRBJ2-5, with a tentative D call TRBD1 (5 bases). V lost 0 bases, J lost 1 base, and 12 bases lay in between. The CDR3 sequence is 16 residues long. CDR1 is KGHSH and CDR2 is LQKENI in the germline V gene. In DNA, the CDR3 is TGTGCCAGCTCACCACCGGGAAGGGGATCCCAAGAGACCCAGTACTTC. Translated, it gives CASSPPGRGSQETQYF.

The gene calls are TRBV14 and TRBJ1-3; D not certain. There are 15 residues in the CDR3. V was clipped by 3 bases and J by 4 bases, with 13 bases between them. Germline assignment: CDR1 SGHDN and CDR2 FVKESK. CDR3 DNA: TGTGCCAGCAGCCAGTCGATTTACCCAGGAAACACCATATATTTT. Its translation: CASSQSIYPGNTIYF.

V usage is TRBV5-1 and J usage is TRBJ1-2; 11 bases fit TRBD1. The V gene end was trimmed by 5 bases and the J gene end by 6 bases; junction bases not matched to a gene: 6. The germline V gene has CDR1 SGHRS and CDR2 YFSETQ. CDR3 length: 14 residues. CDR3 nucleotides: TGCGCCAGCAGTCGGGACAGGGGGTCCGATGGCTACACCTTC. Translated: CASSRDRGSDGYTF.